This TCR beta chain was captured in a study of blood T cell repertoires in COVID-19. Study background: The origin of the acute and convalescent COVID-19 samples was the United States, Italy and Spain. In each case, the material was cDNA or gDNA derived from T cells, B-cell-depleted T cells, or PBMCs.

Patients at the Seattle site were enrolled during active infection and followed longitudinally. Germline V lookup: CDR1 SGDLS, CDR2 YYNGEE. V trimming: 0 bases; J trimming: 7 bases; junction bases outside the gene matches: 10. The CDR3 is 16 residues long. Sequencing was performed with immunoSEQ multiplex PCR; in TCRdb, only in-frame clones are kept and a portion is missing. This table holds approximately 110,000 clones, around 85% found once. This clonotype was sampled from an older woman with COVID-19, enrolled during active disease. The sample consisted of peripheral blood. The V and J genes are TRBV9 and TRBJ2-7; 10 bases are shared with TRBD1. In nucleotides, the CDR3 is TGTGCCAGCAGCGTAGGCCCGGGACAGGGGACGAGGGAGCAGTACTTC. Translated, it gives CASSVGPGQGTREQYF.